The 9 T cell receptor beta chains in this list originate from one sample, sequenced in a study of T cell therapy after organ transplantation. IFN-gamma-secreting cells were captured from therapy product cells restimulated roughly four hours with a CMV peptide pool. Which antigens these TCRs recognize remains unknown. Clones were read by immunoSEQ multiplex PCR, and TCRdb kept only the in-frame ones, dropping some. The data hold roughly 620 clones, with around two thirds observed a single time. The specimen sequenced was cultured CD8+ T cells. Receptor source: a human patient who had received a solid organ transplant and had CMV disease. Some T cells may arise from the graft donor.

The chain combines TRBV7-9 with TRBJ2-5; no reliable D call. The last part of the DNA fits TRBJ2-7 better; the J call may be wrong. Germline CDR1 and CDR2: SEHNR and FQNEAQ (reference sequence). This CDR3 region has 13 residues. The CDR3 sequence is CASSLEVSYEQYF. The CDR3 region has the DNA TGTGCCAGCAGCTTAGAGGTCTCCTACGAGCAGTACTTC.

V gene TRBV2 combines with J gene TRBJ2-2; TRBD2 matches at 8 bases. Germline values: CDR1 SNHLY, CDR2 FYNNEI. The CDR3 runs to 16 residues. V gave up 3 bases and J gave up 5 bases; unmatched junction bases: 8. CDR3 DNA sequence: TGTGCCAGCAGTGATTTAAGTCGCGGGGGGACCGGGGAGCTGTTTTTT. It yields the protein CASSDLSRGGTGELFF.

This chain connects TRBV11-2 to TRBJ2-5; tentatively, D is TRBD1 (8 bases). The CDR3 is made up of 16 amino acids. The germline V gene has CDR1 SGHAT and CDR2 FQNNGV. Trimming stripped 3 bases from V and 2 bases from J, with 16 bases between. CDR3 residues: CASSFSQGGWQETQYF. The CDR3 DNA is TGTGCCAGCAGCTTCTCACAGGGGGGGTGGCAAGAGACCCAGTACTTC.

This chain links TRBV5-5 with TRBJ2-7; 9 nucleotides match TRBD1. The germline CDR1 and CDR2 sequences are SGHKS and YYEKEE (reference sequence). Trimming removed 2 bases from V and 4 bases from J; junction bases left unmatched: 7. The CDR3 consists of 15 residues. CDR3 DNA: TGTGCCAGCAGCTTAGGGTCGACAGGGGGGTACGAGCAGTACTTC. Translation gives CASSLGSTGGYEQYF.

V usage is TRBV11-2 and J usage is TRBJ2-1, with D hard to call. This CDR3 comprises 15 residues. Germline V CDR1 and CDR2: SGHAT, FQNNGV. V was trimmed by 6 bases and J by 1 base, leaving 13 bases between them. DNA of the CDR3: TGTGCCAGCAGGATCGACACCCAGTCCTACAATGAGCAGTTCTTC. Translating it yields CASRIDTQSYNEQFF.

The rearrangement links TRBV27 to TRBJ1-5; maybe TRBD1 (5 bases). The CDR3 spans 13 residues. V lost 5 bases and J 5 bases, leaving 10 bases between the germline ends. Per germline, CDR1 MNHEY and CDR2 SMNVEV (reference sequence). This CDR3 reads CASSIQGYQPQHF. The CDR3 DNA reads as TGTGCCAGCAGTATCCAGGGCTATCAGCCCCAGCATTTT.

This clone was seen only a few times. CDR3 amino acids: CASRRTGENTEAFF. As DNA, the CDR3 is TGTGCCAGCAGGAGGACAGGAGAAAACACTGAAGCTTTCTTT. The rearrangement links TRBV27 to TRBJ1-1; TRBD1 agrees at 7 bases. This CDR3 region has 14 residues. CDR1 and CDR2 from the germline V gene are MNHEY and SMNVEV (reference sequence). The ends lost 6 bases at V and 2 bases at J; junction bases unmatched: 6.

This clone occurred a few times. The chain's CDR3 is CASSQARFTQGTEAFF. In nucleotides, the CDR3 is TGTGCCAGCAGCCAAGCGAGGTTCACACAGGGTACTGAAGCTTTCTTT. J is TRBJ1-1 and V is TRBV4-2; D perhaps matches TRBD1 (6 bases). Between the trimmed V and J ends, which lost 1 base and 5 bases, there was a span of 17 bases. Germline V gene lookup returns CDR1 LGHNA and CDR2 YNFKEQ. The CDR3 sequence is 16 residues long.

The chain combines TRBV5-1 with TRBJ1-2, with 8 bases fitting TRBD1. With V trimmed by 3 bases and J by 4 bases, 5 bases remained unmatched. The CDR3 totals 14 residues. CDR1 SGHRS and CDR2 YFSETQ come from the germline V gene. CDR3: CASSWTGSVYGYTF. The CDR3 nucleotides are TGCGCCAGCAGCTGGACAGGGAGCGTCTATGGCTACACCTTC.